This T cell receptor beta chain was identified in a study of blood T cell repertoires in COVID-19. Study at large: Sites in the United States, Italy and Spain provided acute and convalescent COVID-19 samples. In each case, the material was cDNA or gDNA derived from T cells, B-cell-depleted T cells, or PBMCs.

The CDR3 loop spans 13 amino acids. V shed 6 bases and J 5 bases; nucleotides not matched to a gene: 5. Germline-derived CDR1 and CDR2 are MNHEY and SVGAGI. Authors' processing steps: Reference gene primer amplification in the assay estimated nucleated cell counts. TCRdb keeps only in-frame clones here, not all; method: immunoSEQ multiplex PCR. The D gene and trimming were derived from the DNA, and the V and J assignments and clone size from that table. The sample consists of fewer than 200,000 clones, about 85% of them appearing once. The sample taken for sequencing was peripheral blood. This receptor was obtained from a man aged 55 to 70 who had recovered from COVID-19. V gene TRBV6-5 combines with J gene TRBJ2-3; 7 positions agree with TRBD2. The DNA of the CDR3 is TGTGCCAGCAGCAATTGGGGGGGAGATACGCAGTATTTT. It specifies CASSNWGGDTQYF.